A selection of T cell receptor beta chains follows, all from one sample in a study of control samples from healthy donors and cancer patients. TCRdb keeps only in-frame clones here, not all; method: immunoSEQ multiplex PCR. This sample has under 200,000 clones; 85% to 95% occur once, and the top ten carry over 4%. The sample taken for sequencing was blood. These receptors were collected from a woman aged 60-75 years in good health. CDR3s include the opening cysteine and the closing phenylalanine or tryptophan. Each record gives: clone size, J gene, V gene, D gene, CDR3 protein, CDR3 DNA. D genes are given only for firm matches. Clone size is given for some rows only: seen once, a few or many times, or a class if the clone is expanded.

clone size: -; J gene: TRBJ1-6; V gene: TRBV6-5; D gene: TRBD1; CDR3 protein: CASRGTQGSNSPLHF; CDR3 DNA: TGTGCCAGCAGGGGAACACAGGGGAGCAATTCACCCCTCCACTTT
clone size: -; J gene: TRBJ1-1; V gene: TRBV5-1; D gene: TRBD1; CDR3 protein: CASRQGADTEAFF; CDR3 DNA: TGCGCCAGCCGGCAGGGGGCGGACACTGAAGCTTTCTTT
clone size: once; J gene: TRBJ1-2; V gene: TRBV18; D gene: -; CDR3 protein: CASSPPSVGSDYGYTF; CDR3 DNA: TGTGCCAGCTCACCACCCTCAGTTGGTTCGGACTATGGCTACACCTTC
clone size: -; J gene: TRBJ1-1; V gene: TRBV7-9; D gene: -; CDR3 protein: CASSSNTGRDTEAFF; CDR3 DNA: TGTGCCAGCAGCTCAAATACGGGTAGGGACACTGAAGCTTTCTTT
clone size: few; J gene: TRBJ1-1; V gene: TRBV19; D gene: -; CDR3 protein: CASTGESTEAFF; CDR3 DNA: TGTGCCAGTACTGGGGAAAGTACTGAAGCTTTCTTT
clone size: -; J gene: TRBJ1-1; V gene: TRBV4-3; D gene: -; CDR3 protein: CASSQDHAGRDTEAFF; CDR3 DNA: TGCGCCAGCAGCCAAGATCATGCCGGGAGGGACACTGAAGCTTTCTTT
clone size: -; J gene: TRBJ1-5; V gene: TRBV7-2; D gene: -; CDR3 protein: CASSSYGTPRSNQPQHF; CDR3 DNA: TGTGCCAGCAGCTCATACGGGACTCCGCGGAGCAATCAGCCCCAGCATTTT
clone size: -; J gene: TRBJ1-4; V gene: TRBV25-1; D gene: TRBD1; CDR3 protein: CASSDRTGGEKLFF; CDR3 DNA: TGTGCCAGCAGTGATCGGACAGGGGGGGAAAAACTGTTTTTT
clone size: -; J gene: TRBJ1-5; V gene: TRBV5-1; D gene: TRBD1; CDR3 protein: CASSSGQGDNQPQHF; CDR3 DNA: TGCGCCAGCAGCTCGGGACAGGGGGACAATCAGCCCCAGCATTTT
clone size: -; J gene: TRBJ1-2; V gene: TRBV7-3; D gene: -; CDR3 protein: CASSLNGDGYTF; CDR3 DNA: TGTGCCAGCAGCTTAAATGGTGATGGCTACACCTTC